A single sample gave rise to the 22 T cell receptor beta chains below, sequenced in a study of regulatory T cells in long-lasting Graves disease. Construction of TCR beta libraries relied on iRepertoire HTBI primers and on Arm-PCR targeting CDR3 regions. TCRdb reprocessed the multiplex PCR reads via MiXCR and lists one record per CDR3 protein. The repertoire has hundreds of thousands of distinct CDR3 sequences, approximately 15% of them found once; the top ten carry roughly a tenth. This sample's time point: newly diagnosed GD, antithyroid drugs for less than 3 months. Extracted PBMC RNA gave rise to the TCR library. These same records also appear under a second study, on T cells in Graves' hyperthyroidism and ophthalmopathy.

Material: peripheral blood mononuclear cells (PBMCs), obtained at new diagnosis, from a patient treated with antithyroid drugs. These receptors were collected from a man younger than 40 with Graves disease.

This clonotype was counted many times. The chain joins TRBV29-1 to TRBJ1-1; 7 nucleotides match TRBD1. The CDR3 covers 13 residues. Germline CDR1 and CDR2: SQVTM and ANQGSEA. After removal of 5 bases from V and 1 base from J, the junction contained 4 bases not matched to a gene. CDR3 amino acids: CSVRQGTNTEAFF. In DNA, the CDR3 is TGCAGCGTTAGACAGGGTACGAACACTGAAGCTTTCTTT.

The V gene is TRBV27, the J gene TRBJ2-3; D not resolved. Judging by the DNA end, TRBJ1-1 fits better; the J call may be wrong. This CDR3 region has 15 residues. CDR1 is MNHEY, CDR2 SMNVEV, per germline (reference sequence). The CDR3 DNA reads as TGTGCCAGCAGTCAACACCCCCTGACCCGATGGCCGGCTTTCTTT. This sequence encodes CASSQHPLTRWPAFF.

This clonotype turned up a few times. Since a much larger clone is just one base distant, this may be a read error. This chain links TRBV2 with TRBJ2-3; either TRBD1 or TRBD2 may supply D (5 bases each). Trimming took off 4 bases at V and 10 bases at J, with 15 bases between the two ends. This CDR3 spans 13 amino acids. Germline V gene lookup returns CDR1 SNHLY and CDR2 FYNNEI. CDR3 in amino acids: CASSGEGQGAQYF. The CDR3 DNA follows: TGTGCCAGCAGTGGAGAGGGTCAGGGAGCGCAGTATTTT.

The table lists this clonotype with many counts. Its ends do not fully match the called genes, so a read error is possible. The V gene is TRBV5-1, the J gene TRBJ1-1; the D is unclear. Germline CDR1 is SGHRS and CDR2 is YFSETQ. The CDR3 runs 13 residues. Here the CDR3 reads CASSLAFNTEAFF. In nucleotides, the CDR3 is TGTGCCAGCAGCTTGGCCTTTAACACTGAAGCTTTCTTT.

The rearrangement uses TRBV5-1 and TRBJ1-4, with 9 positions matching TRBD1. V trimming: 3 bases; J trimming: 7 bases; junction bases outside the gene matches: 4. Germline loops: CDR1 SGHRS, CDR2 YFSETQ. The CDR3 extends over 14 amino acids. CDR3 sequence (DNA): TGCGCCAGCAGCTCCGGGACAGGGTCTGAAAAACTGTTTTTT. Translating gives CASSSGTGSEKLFF.

This clonotype was counted only a few times. This chain links TRBV29-1 with TRBJ1-1; the D gene is possibly TRBD1 (6 bases). The germline CDR1 and CDR2 sequences are SQVTM and ANQGSEA. The CDR3 covers 13 residues. V lost 5 bases, J lost 10 bases, and 20 bases lay in between. CDR3 DNA sequence: TGCAGCGTTCAACCCCGGGACACAACGGGAGCTTTCTTT. Translating it yields CSVQPRDTTGAFF.

The chain links TRBV7-9 to TRBJ2-7; the match to TRBD2 covers 11 bases. Germline-derived CDR1 and CDR2 are SEHNR and FQNEAQ (reference sequence). CDR3 length: 16 amino acids. With V trimmed by 4 bases and J by 3 bases, 8 bases remained unmatched. The DNA for the CDR3 is TGTGCCAGCAGCTCCAGTACTAGCGGGAGAGTCTACGAGCAGTACTTC. This gives the protein CASSSSTSGRVYEQYF.

This clonotype was detected ten times or more. V is TRBV5-1 and J is TRBJ2-7, with 8 bases matching TRBD2. J was trimmed by 4 bases and V by 0 bases; bases with no gene match: 9. This CDR3 is built from 16 residues. CDR1 is SGHRS, CDR2 YFSETQ, per germline. The CDR3 sequence is CASSLDLAGAFYEQYF. DNA for the CDR3: TGCGCCAGCAGCTTGGATCTAGCGGGCGCGTTTTACGAGCAGTACTTC.

This clonotype was recorded many times. This chain uses TRBV29-1 with TRBJ2-5; weak D call: TRBD1 (5 bases). Trimming stripped 2 bases from V and 5 bases from J, with 15 bases between. The germline gives CDR1 SQVTM, CDR2 ANQGSEA. The CDR3 sequence is 14 residues long. The CDR3 DNA reads as TGCAGCGTTGAACAGGGTGCCGCCCCGGAGACCCAGTACTTC. Translation gives CSVEQGAAPETQYF.

The table lists this clonotype with many counts. The genes are TRBV18 and TRBJ1-1, with unresolved D. The CDR3 has 13 amino acids. V gave up 6 bases and J gave up 6 bases, with 14 bases separating them. Germline V gene data show CDR1 as KGHSH and CDR2 as LQKENI. The CDR3 here is CASSLPAVSEAFF. In DNA, the CDR3 is TGTGCCAGCTCCCTACCTGCGGTATCTGAAGCTTTCTTT.

This clonotype showed up many times. The chain combines TRBV12-3 or TRBV12-4 with TRBJ2-7, with D perhaps TRBD1 (6 bases). There are 14 residues in the CDR3. V was shortened by 7 bases and J by 0 bases, with 13 bases between the two germline ends. For the CDR3, the DNA is TGTGCCAGCACCCTTACAGGGAACTCCTACGAGCAGTACTTC. Translation: CASTLTGNSYEQYF.

This clonotype was observed many times. This sequence joins TRBV4-1 and TRBJ2-7; the match to TRBD1 covers 11 bases. CDR3 length: 18 amino acids. V lost 0 bases and J lost 2; bases outside the gene matches: 9. The V gene's germline CDR1 is MGHRA and CDR2 YSYEKL. DNA of the CDR3: TGCGCCAGCAGCCAAGATCGTCTTTGGGGACAGGGGGCCTACGAGCAGTACTTC. Translating gives CASSQDRLWGQGAYEQYF.

This clonotype was counted at least ten times. The rearrangement joins TRBV15 to TRBJ2-5; a weak D match, TRBD2 (6 bases). The CDR3 runs to 14 residues. V lost 1 base to trimming and J lost 3 bases, with 9 bases between them. Germline V gives CDR1 LNHNV, CDR2 YYDKDF (reference sequence). In nucleotides, the CDR3 is TGTGCCACCAGCAGAGCAGGCGGGGAAGAGACCCAGTACTTC. Protein sequence: CATSRAGGEETQYF.

The table lists this clonotype with many counts. The chain couples TRBV12-3 or TRBV12-4 to TRBJ1-2; tentative D call: TRBD1 (5 bases). V was shortened by 7 bases and J by 3 bases, with 21 bases between the two germline ends. The CDR3 has 16 residues. The CDR3 protein is CASTNPGEGLDYGYTF. The CDR3 nucleotides are TGTGCCAGCACCAACCCCGGGGAGGGACTGGACTATGGCTACACCTTC.

As concerns this clonotype: It may be a read error: a sequence one base away is much more abundant. J is TRBJ1-2 and V is TRBV12-3 or TRBV12-4, with 8 bases identical to TRBD1. The CDR3 totals 15 residues. CDR3 residues: CGSSLGGTGQSGYTF. The CDR3 coding sequence is TGTGGCAGCAGTTTAGGGGGGACAGGACAGTCTGGCTACACCTTC.

The chain is built from TRBV29-1 and TRBJ2-5; D is possibly TRBD1 (6 bases). The length of the CDR3 is 14 residues. V was shortened by 4 bases and J by 7 bases, with 19 bases between the two germline ends. Per the germline V gene, CDR1 is SQVTM and CDR2 is ANQGSEA. CDR3 in DNA: TGCAGCGTTGTCAACCCAAACTTAGGGGGGACCCAGTACTTC. Its translation: CSVVNPNLGGTQYF.

The chain employs TRBV29-1 and TRBJ2-3, with 9 nucleotides matching TRBD1. The CDR3 length is 16 residues. The V and J ends lost 6 bases and 4 bases, in that order; junction bases with no gene match: 14. Per germline, CDR1 SQVTM and CDR2 ANQGSEA. CDR3 residues: CSVEVTPGQGSDTQYF. CDR3 nucleotides: TGCAGCGTGGAGGTCACACCGGGACAGGGCTCAGATACGCAGTATTTT.

This clonotype was counted ten times or more. The chain joins TRBV15 to TRBJ2-1; D is possibly TRBD2 (5 bases). The CDR3 spans 12 residues. V was shortened by 1 base and J by 10 bases, with 8 bases between the two germline ends. Germline V gene data show CDR1 as LNHNV and CDR2 as YYDKDF (reference sequence). The CDR3 here is CATSRASGEQFF. Written as DNA, the CDR3 is TGTGCCACCAGCAGAGCCTCGGGAGAGCAGTTCTTC. Looking up the rest from reference TRBV15 and TRBJ2-1 gives the full variable domain: DAMVIQNPRYQVTQFGKPVTLSCSQTLNHNVMYWYQQKSSQAPKLLFHYYDKDFNNEADTPDNFQSRRPNTSFCFLDIRSPGLGDTAMYLCATSRASGEQFFGPGTRLTVL.

The rearrangement joins TRBV5-4 to TRBJ2-3; D not certain. Between the trimmed V and J ends, which lost 2 bases and 0 bases, there was a span of 10 bases. The CDR3 covers 15 residues. Germline assignment: CDR1 SGHNT and CDR2 YYREEE (reference sequence). CDR3 in DNA: TGTGCCAGCAGCTTTGTCCAGGATAGCACAGATACGCAGTATTTT. Translation gives CASSFVQDSTDTQYF.

This clonotype has at least ten counts. The chain uses TRBV2 and TRBJ1-2, with D possibly TRBD1 on 6 matching bases. There are 13 residues in the CDR3. V lost 5 bases and J lost 4, with 11 bases in between. Germline-derived CDR1 and CDR2 are SNHLY and FYNNEI. CDR3 sequence reads: CASSPDRTYGYTF. CDR3 coding DNA: TGTGCCAGCAGTCCTGACAGGACCTATGGCTACACCTTC.

This clonotype has a count of ten or more. The genes are TRBV12-3 or TRBV12-4 and TRBJ1-5, with 9 bases that match TRBD1. With 4 bases clipped from V and 7 bases from J, the junction kept 5 bases outside the gene matches. The CDR3 is 14 residues long. The CDR3 spells CASSYRGLGQPQHF. CDR3 DNA sequence: TGTGCCAGCAGTTACAGGGGGCTAGGACAGCCCCAGCATTTT.

There are a few counts of this clonotype. The V gene is TRBV18, the J gene TRBJ1-4, with 8 positions matching TRBD1. Germline V gene lookup returns CDR1 KGHSH and CDR2 LQKENI. Germline trimming cut 2 bases from V and 6 bases from J; bases unmatched to any gene: 8. This CDR3 is built from 16 residues. CDR3 protein: CASSPAGRGQDEKLFF. As DNA, the CDR3 is TGTGCCAGCTCACCAGCAGGGAGGGGACAGGATGAAAAACTGTTTTTT.